The text below deals with one T cell receptor beta chain. This clonotype came up many times. The antigen it binds to is not known. Nothing much larger sits one base from this clone, and base qualities are not available. The sample's time point label is to be understood as: patch test 1, 2 weeks after DPC sensitization. The treatment or condition label on this specimen signifies: therapeutic diphenylcyclopropenone sensitization with weekly scalp DPC. At each patch-test visit, blood was drawn before the patch test was applied. To be eligible, patients had to be aged 18 to 70, diagnosed with alopecia and judged suitable for DPC therapy, while pregnant patients were excluded. Total RNA was extracted from unfractionated whole blood collected in Tempus Blood RNA tubes. This sample is drawn from a study of human T cells and chemical hapten exposure (dated by TCRdb to about 2021). In the study overall: For sensitization, 2% DPC in acetone was applied to a roughly 2 cm by roughly 2 cm area of upper inner arm skin. Weekly therapeutic DPC doses were additionally applied to the scalp of patients throughout the approximately 23-week study period. Patch testing was done on the upper back using Finn chambers containing 0.01% DPC, and results were scored after 6 days according to International Contact Dermatitis Research Group standards. Most of the patients in the cohort were female, and the cohort covered alopecia areata with under or over 50% scalp involvement, alopecia totalis and alopecia universalis. Libraries were pooled for sequencing, and per-sample TCR yields varied mainly because of small differences in library volumes within the pool. In alopecia patients, the study followed how the peripheral blood TCR repertoire changed in vivo over primary and secondary sensitization to diphenylcyclopropenone (DPC), a hapten. Blood was sampled from patients pre-sensitization (week 0) and at 2, 6 and about 24 weeks after DPC sensitization. About 29 alopecia patients gave blood for TCR sequencing at one to four time points (pre-sensitization, 2, 6 and 24 weeks). The study at large found these results: No change with DPC sensitization was found in the number of TCRs above 1 in 1000 frequency, and no evidence of global repertoire structure alterations was found. Patch test score correlated positively with the number of PT1 expanded TCRs, reaching significance at thresholds 8, 16 and 32 but not at 4. Alopecia, a presumed autoimmune disease, was present in all patients, so the immune response of the patients might differ from that of healthy individuals. Significantly more large CDR3 similarity clusters were formed by expanded TCRs than by pre-sensitization or healthy control sets, consistent with antigen-driven responses. Repeated subsampling changed both the strength of the expansion versus patch-test correlation and the threshold at which the correlation became significant.

V and J lose 4 bases and 6 bases, and a span of 16 bases separates them. Reading from cysteine to phenylalanine, the CDR3 counts 15 amino acids. Kept here is only the CDR3 DNA, which spans 45 bases and is read in frame from base 1. Library generation was performed with RACE. Sequencing was carried out with a NextSeq 500. During library preparation, unique molecular identifiers were attached to individual cDNA molecules so that TCRs could be counted quantitatively and reproducibly. Both TCR alpha and TCR beta chains were sequenced from each blood RNA sample. Regarding the original processing steps: Samples had a median of around 92,000 TCRs, with a range from roughly 20,000 to 690,600. The Decombinator software suite was used to annotate the V, J and CDR3 of the TCR reads. For PS versus PT1 abundance plots, all samples were subsampled to the same number of TCRs (28,000). TCRs were defined as expanded if absent before sensitization and observed at least eight times at the 2-week time point. TCRdb handled the public reads itself, with Q25 trimming in fastp and clone calling in MiXCR, and kept productive beta chains. CDR3 protein sequences are deduplicated, and each keeps its most common genes and DNA. The V and J calls follow TCRdb's processing rather than the paper's. The sample contains approximately 79,000 distinct CDR3 sequences, 10% to 13% of them found a single time. Approximately 1.5% of the sample belongs to the ten largest clones.

The chain was built from TRBV12-3 or TRBV12-4 and TRBJ2-1, and possibly TRBD1, on 6 matching bases. The input for sequencing was whole blood, taken in connection with sensitization to the hapten diphenylcyclopropenone (DPC). The sequence was collected from a woman aged 45 to 65 with alopecia areata. Some clones in this sample may be carry-over from other donors' samples. The DNA is TGTGCCAGCAGTTCACCGGGACAAATCGGCAATGAGCAGTTCTTC. This codes for CASSSPGQIGNEQFF.